This T cell receptor (beta chain) was captured in a study of blood T cell repertoires in COVID-19. Germline loops: CDR1 SNHLY, CDR2 FYNNEI. CDR3 length: 12 amino acids. With V trimmed by 8 bases and J by 6 bases, 5 bases remained unmatched. The assay was immunoSEQ multiplex PCR, and TCRdb's table has in-frame clones only and misses some. The sample yields 300,000 or so clones, about nine tenths seen once. Sequencing input: peripheral blood. The rearrangement joins TRBV2 to TRBJ2-7; TRBD1 matches 9 bases. The receptor was isolated from a man aged 45 to 65 with active or convalescent COVID-19. The CDR3 region has the DNA TGTGCCAGCTGGACAGGGGCGTTCGAGCAGTACTTC. Translation: CASWTGAFEQYF.